This TCR beta chain stems from a study of cytomegalovirus exposure and HLA in healthy donors. Clones were sequenced by immunoSEQ multiplex PCR, and TCRdb holds only the in-frame ones, with some missing. Among over 200,000 clones listed, 90% were seen once. The CDR3 runs 15 residues. Germline assignment: CDR1 MNHNY and CDR2 SVGAGI (reference sequence). V was cut by 2 bases and J by 3 bases, with 10 bases left in between. The TCR originated in a woman between 18 and 29 years old in good health and CMV-seronegative. Sequenced sample: PBMCs. This chain connects TRBV6-6 to TRBJ1-4; no clear D gene. The CDR3 sequence is CASSYPGMPNEKLFF. For the CDR3, the DNA is TGTGCCAGCAGTTACCCCGGTATGCCTAATGAAAAACTGTTTTTT.